The clone carrying this T cell receptor (beta chain) was found once. The source of the sample is a study of CD8 T cells in Susac syndrome. The authors reverse transcribed roughly 0.5 to 1 ug RNA with random hexamers. TCRdb re-called the immunoSEQ multiplex PCR reads with MiXCR, one entry per CDR3 protein. The sample yields some 110,000 distinct CDR3 sequences, about 92% seen once. Per the germline V gene, CDR1 is MGHRA and CDR2 is YSYEKL. Deletions cut 4 bases from V and 7 bases from J, with 17 bases between. This CDR3 is built from 15 residues. This rearrangement joins TRBV4-1 to TRBJ2-1, with D possibly called TRBD1 or TRBD2 (6 bases each). The source material was CD8+ T cells from PBMCs. This TCR was sampled from a human donor with multiple sclerosis. CDR3 nucleotides: TGCGCCAGCAGCCGGCCCAAGGAGGGGGGAAATGAGCAGTTCTTC. Translation: CASSRPKEGGNEQFF.